This T cell receptor (beta chain) was obtained from a study of blood T cell repertoires in COVID-19. Seattle cases were enrolled at active infection and followed longitudinally. The authors' processing: Estimated nucleated cell counts came from reference gene primer amplification. Generated by immunoSEQ multiplex PCR, the TCRdb table keeps only in-frame clones and is missing some. The D gene and trimming were derived from the DNA, and the V and J assignments and clone size from that table. The sample contains roughly 130,000 clones, about 76% of which appear only once. Germline CDR1 reads LGHDT; CDR2 reads YNNKEL (reference sequence). The trim removed 2 bases at V and 13 bases at J, leaving 4 bases unmatched. CDR3 length equals 13 residues. This clone was counted once.

The specimen was peripheral blood. The source is a woman in her 70s with COVID-19, enrolled during active disease. The gene calls are TRBV3-1 (or the pseudogene TRBV3-2) and TRBJ2-1; TRBD2 aligns across 11 bases. This chain's CDR3 is CASSQLAGGYQFF. The CDR3 DNA follows: TGTGCCAGCAGCCAACTAGCGGGGGGCTATCAGTTCTTC.